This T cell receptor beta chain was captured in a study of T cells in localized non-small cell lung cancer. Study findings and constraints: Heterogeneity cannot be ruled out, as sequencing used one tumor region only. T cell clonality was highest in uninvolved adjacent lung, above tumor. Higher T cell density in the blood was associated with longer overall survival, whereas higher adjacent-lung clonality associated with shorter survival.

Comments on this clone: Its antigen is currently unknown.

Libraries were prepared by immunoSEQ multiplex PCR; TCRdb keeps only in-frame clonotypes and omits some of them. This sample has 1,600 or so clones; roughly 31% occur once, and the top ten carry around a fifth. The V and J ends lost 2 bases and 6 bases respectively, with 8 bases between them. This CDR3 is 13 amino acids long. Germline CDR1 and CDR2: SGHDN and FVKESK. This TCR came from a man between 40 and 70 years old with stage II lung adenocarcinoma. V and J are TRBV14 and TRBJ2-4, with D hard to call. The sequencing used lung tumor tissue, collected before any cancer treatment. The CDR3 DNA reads TGTGCCAGCAGCCAAAACTGGGGAAACATTCAGTACTTC. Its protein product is CASSQNWGNIQYF. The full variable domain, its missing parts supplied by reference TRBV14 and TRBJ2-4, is EAGVTQFPSHSVIEKGQTVTLRCDPISGHDNLYWYRRVMGKEIKFLLHFVKESKQDESGMPNNRFLAERTGGTYSTLKVQPAELEDSGVYFCASSQNWGNIQYFGAGTRLSVL.